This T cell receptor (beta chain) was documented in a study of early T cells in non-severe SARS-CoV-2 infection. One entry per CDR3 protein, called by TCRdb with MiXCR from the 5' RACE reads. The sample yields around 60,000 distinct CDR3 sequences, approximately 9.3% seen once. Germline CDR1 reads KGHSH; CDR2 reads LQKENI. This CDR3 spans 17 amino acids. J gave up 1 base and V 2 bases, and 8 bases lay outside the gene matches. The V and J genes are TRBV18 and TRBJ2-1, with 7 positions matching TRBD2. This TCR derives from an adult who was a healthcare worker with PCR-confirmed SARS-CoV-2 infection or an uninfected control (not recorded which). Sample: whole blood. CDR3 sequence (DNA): TGTGCCAGCTCACCATCCTCTAGCGGACGATCCTACAATGAGCAGTTCTTC. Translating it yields CASSPSSSGRSYNEQFF.